The rows below give T cell receptor beta chains drawn from one sample of a study of blood T cell repertoires in COVID-19. Produced via immunoSEQ multiplex PCR; TCRdb's table is partial and in-frame only. This sample yields tens of thousands of clones, of which over 70% are seen a single time; 4.5% to 6% belongs to the top ten. Sequences were obtained from peripheral blood. The receptor set was obtained from a human donor in a cohort sampled during active COVID-19. The CDR3 runs from the conserved cysteine through the conserved F or W. The order of the fields is V gene, J gene, CDR3 protein.

V gene: TRBV30; J gene: TRBJ2-3; CDR3 protein: CAWATLLLSADTQYF
V gene: TRBV19; J gene: TRBJ2-7; CDR3 protein: CASSMAGGVDEQYF
V gene: TRBV19; J gene: TRBJ2-7; CDR3 protein: CASSMRAESYEQYF
V gene: TRBV5-1; J gene: TRBJ1-2; CDR3 protein: CASSYTGTGGYGYTF
V gene: TRBV7-8; J gene: TRBJ2-7; CDR3 protein: CASSLTGTSAYEQYF
V gene: TRBV4-1; J gene: TRBJ1-2; CDR3 protein: CASSQDAVSANRYGYTF
V gene: TRBV9; J gene: TRBJ1-5; CDR3 protein: CASSVEVEGPGASNQPQHF
V gene: TRBV4-2; J gene: TRBJ2-5; CDR3 protein: CASSRGTSGFQETQYF
V gene: TRBV7-9; J gene: TRBJ1-1; CDR3 protein: CASSLLAGNTEAFF
V gene: TRBV7-9; J gene: TRBJ2-7; CDR3 protein: CASSLLVGATYEQYF
V gene: TRBV13; J gene: TRBJ1-2; CDR3 protein: CASSLGQLYGYTF
V gene: TRBV10-1; J gene: TRBJ2-7; CDR3 protein: CASSVGASADEQYF
V gene: TRBV7-9; J gene: TRBJ1-2; CDR3 protein: CASSSGLSDGYTF
V gene: TRBV19; J gene: TRBJ2-4; CDR3 protein: CANPTGPLPLAKNIQYF
V gene: TRBV19; J gene: TRBJ1-1; CDR3 protein: CASARGDRGSGTEAFF
V gene: TRBV6-5; J gene: TRBJ1-1; CDR3 protein: CASSYPVGTPNTEAFF
V gene: TRBV4-3; J gene: TRBJ2-7; CDR3 protein: CASSQAWTGIWGEQYF
V gene: TRBV27; J gene: TRBJ1-2; CDR3 protein: CASAQMGQSYYGYTF
V gene: TRBV6-4; J gene: TRBJ1-1; CDR3 protein: CASSETGNTEAFF